This T cell receptor beta chain was sequenced in a study of T cell repertoires in cytomegalovirus infection. Study at large: Signatures in public TCR beta sequences pointed to both CMV infection and matching HLA type.

The germline gives CDR1 SEHNR, CDR2 FQNEAQ (reference sequence). J lost 3 bases, V lost 6 bases, and 18 bases had no gene match. This CDR3 comprises 19 residues. Worth noting for this clonotype: The target antigen is unknown.

MiXCR, run by TCRdb on the reads, gives a single entry per CDR3 protein. The data contain roughly 800,000 distinct CDR3 sequences, almost 30% of them singletons. Sequencing was performed on cultured CD8+ T cells from PBMCs, taken from culture after CMV antigen stimulation. The receptor comes from a human donor in good health (CMV status not recorded). Some clones in this sample may be carry-over from other donors' samples. V and J are TRBV7-9 and TRBJ2-7, with 12 positions matching TRBD1. The CDR3 spells CASRPSGQGAKGTYYEQYF. As DNA, the CDR3 is TGTGCCAGCAGGCCGTCGGGACAGGGGGCGAAAGGGACGTACTACGAGCAGTACTTC.